This T cell receptor beta chain was captured in a study of CD8+CD57+ T cells in acquired aplastic anemia (dated by TCRdb to 2016 to 2018). Concerning the study at large: A mean of approximately 3 ug of DNA, ranging from roughly 0.19 to 27.4 ug, was extracted from sorted CD4+ and CD8+ cells. CD8+CD57+ expansion was defined as frequency above the mean frequency observed in healthy subjects.

What the study reported, not specific to this receptor: Nearly 30 CD8+ CDR3 sequences were found in both patients and controls but appeared to be highly expressed in patients and within the immunodominant clones of the patients. Between patients and healthy controls, no significant difference in CD8+ Simpson's diversity was found (P=0.060).

Expansion of CD8+CD57+ cells had been shown by flow cytometry in the patients chosen for sequencing. All patients had severe acquired aplastic anemia diagnosed by International Study of Aplastic Anemia and Agranulocytosis and Camitta criteria. No therapy had been received by the patients at the time of blood sampling. In the study, sorted CD4+ and CD8+ blood T cells from patients with severe aplastic anemia and from healthy subjects underwent deep sequencing of TCR repertoires. Patients were enrolled under clinicaltrials.gov protocols 00001620, 01623167, 00001397, 00071045, 00081523 and 00961064 in the USA. Ficoll-Paque density gradient centrifugation was used to isolate peripheral blood mononuclear cells. Before DNA was extracted, CD4+ and CD8+ T cells were sorted using either FACS or magnetic beads. TCR beta VDJ combination and CDR3 sequence profiling used genomic DNA as the template. TCR repertoire sequencing was run on an Illumina HiSeq 2000. Processing in the source paper ran as follows. Repertoire assessment relied on Simpson's diversity index, CDR3 size and DJ length profiles, and TRBV/TRBJ rearrangement plots. Whichever DNA sequence was most abundant in the deep sequencing data was defined as the immunodominant clone. CDR3 amino acid sequences were checked for sharing between subjects and were compared against published repertoires and the VDJdb database. TCRdb ran its own pipeline on the public reads, namely fastp trimming at Q25 and MiXCR clone calling, and kept in-frame beta chains. Rows matching on CDR3 protein sequence are summarized as one entry with the most common DNA and genes. These V and J calls derive from TCRdb rather than the authors' analysis. This sample gives some 120,000 distinct CDR3 sequences in total; over 55% of them show up just once. The ten largest clones take up about 31% of the sample.

The germline V gene gives CDR1 as SGHRS and CDR2 as YFSETQ. V loses 3 bases, J loses 2 bases, and the germline ends lie 11 bases apart. The CDR3 spans 14 residues, from the cysteine through the phenylalanine. Only the CDR3 DNA is retained, 42 bases long and in frame from the first base. In regard to this clonotype: Its antigen is currently not known. Qualities for individual bases were not recorded, and no much larger clone is one base off.

The chain employs TRBV5-1 and TRBJ1-2, with no reliable assignment of the D segment. Material: sorted CD4+, CD8+, or CD8+CD57+ T cells (not recorded which) from PBMCs. The origin of this receptor is a human donor with aplastic anemia. The nucleotide sequence is TGCGCCAGCAGCTCCGCTGGTGAGAACTATGGCTACACCTTC. This yields the protein CASSSAGENYGYTF. The full variable domain, completed from the reference TRBV5-1 and TRBJ1-2 proteins outside the CDR3, reads KAGVTQTPRYLIKTRGQQVTLSCSPISGHRSVSWYQQTPGQGLQFLFEYFSETQRNKGNFPGRFSGRQFSNSRSEMNVSTLELGDSALYLCASSSAGENYGYTFGSGTRLTVV.